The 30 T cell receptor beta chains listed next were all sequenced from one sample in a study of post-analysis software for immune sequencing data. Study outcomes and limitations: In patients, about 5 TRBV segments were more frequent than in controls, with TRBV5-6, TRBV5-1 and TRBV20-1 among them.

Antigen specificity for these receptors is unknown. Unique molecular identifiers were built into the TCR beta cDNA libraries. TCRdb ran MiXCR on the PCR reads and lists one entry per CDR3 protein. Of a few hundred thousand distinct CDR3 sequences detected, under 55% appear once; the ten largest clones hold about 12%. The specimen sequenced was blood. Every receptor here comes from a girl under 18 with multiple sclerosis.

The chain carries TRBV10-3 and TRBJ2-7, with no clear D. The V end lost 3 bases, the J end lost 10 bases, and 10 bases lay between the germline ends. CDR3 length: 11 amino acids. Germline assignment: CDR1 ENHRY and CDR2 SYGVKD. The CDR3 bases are TGTGCCATCAGTGAATTAGGCCTACAGTACTTC. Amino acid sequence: CAISELGLQYF.

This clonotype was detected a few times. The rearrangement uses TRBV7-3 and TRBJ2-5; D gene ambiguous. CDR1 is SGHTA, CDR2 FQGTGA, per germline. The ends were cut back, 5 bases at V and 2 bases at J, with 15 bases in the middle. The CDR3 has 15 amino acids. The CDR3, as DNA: TGTGCCAGCAGCCCCTTAGGGTCCGGGCAAGAGACCCAGTACTTC. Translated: CASSPLGSGQETQYF.

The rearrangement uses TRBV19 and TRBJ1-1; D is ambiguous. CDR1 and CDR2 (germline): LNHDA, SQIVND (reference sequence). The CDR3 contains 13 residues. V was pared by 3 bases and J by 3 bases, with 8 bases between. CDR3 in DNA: TGTGCCAGTAGTATCAGGCGGGACACTGAAGCTTTCTTT. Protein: CASSIRRDTEAFF.

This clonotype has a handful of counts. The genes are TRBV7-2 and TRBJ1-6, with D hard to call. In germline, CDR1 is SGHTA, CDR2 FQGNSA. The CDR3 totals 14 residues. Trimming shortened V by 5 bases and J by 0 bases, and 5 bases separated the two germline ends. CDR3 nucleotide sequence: TGTGCCAGCAGCCTTAGCTCCTATAATTCACCCCTCCACTTT. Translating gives CASSLSSYNSPLHF.

CDR3 coding DNA: TGTGCCAGCAACCATAGTCACTCCTACAATGAGCAGTTCTTC. Its translation: CASNHSHSYNEQFF. The chain carries TRBV9 and TRBJ2-1; D unclear. CDR1 and CDR2 (germline): SGDLS, YYNGEE. V lost 6 bases, J lost 0 bases, and 10 bases lay in between. CDR3 length equals 14 residues.

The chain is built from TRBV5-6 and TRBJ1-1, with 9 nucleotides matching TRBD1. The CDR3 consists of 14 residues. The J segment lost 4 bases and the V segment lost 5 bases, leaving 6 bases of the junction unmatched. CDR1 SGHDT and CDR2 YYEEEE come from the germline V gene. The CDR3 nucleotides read TGTGCCAGCAGGGAGACAGGGGGAGTCACTGAAGCTTTCTTT. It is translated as CASRETGGVTEAFF.

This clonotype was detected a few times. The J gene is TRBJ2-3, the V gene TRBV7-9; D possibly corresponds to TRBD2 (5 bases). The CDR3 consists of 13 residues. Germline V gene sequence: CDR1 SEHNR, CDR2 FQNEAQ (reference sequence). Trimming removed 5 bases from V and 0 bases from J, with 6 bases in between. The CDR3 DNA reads TGTGCCAGCAGCGCTAGCAGCACAGATACGCAGTATTTT. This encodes CASSASSTDTQYF. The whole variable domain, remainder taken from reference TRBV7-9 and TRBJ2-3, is DTGVSQNPRHKITKRGQNVTFRCDPISEHNRLYWYRQTLGQGPEFLTYFQNEAQLEKSRLLSDRFSAERPKGSFSTLEIQRTEQGDSAMYLCASSASSTDTQYFGPGTRLTVL.

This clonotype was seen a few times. The CDR3 protein is CSETTGSSGETQYF. CDR3 nucleotides: TGCAGCGAGACGACAGGGAGTTCAGGAGAGACCCAGTACTTC. The chain joins TRBV29-1 to TRBJ2-5, with 7 bases identical to TRBD1. J gave up 4 bases and V 7 bases, and 12 bases lay outside the gene matches. Germline lookup yields CDR1 SQVTM and CDR2 ANQGSEA. The length of the CDR3 is 14 residues. Together with reference TRBV29-1 and TRBJ2-5, the CDR3 gives the full variable domain: SAVISQKPSRDICQRGTSLTIQCQVDSQVTMMFWYRQQPGQSLTLIATANQGSEATYESGFVIDKFPISRPNLTFSTLTVSNMSPEDSSIYLCSETTGSSGETQYFGPGTRLLVL.

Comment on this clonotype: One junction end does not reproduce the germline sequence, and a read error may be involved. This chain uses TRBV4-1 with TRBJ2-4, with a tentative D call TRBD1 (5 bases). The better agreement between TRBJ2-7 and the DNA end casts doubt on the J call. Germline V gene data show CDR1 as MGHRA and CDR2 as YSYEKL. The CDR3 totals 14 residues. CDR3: CAGSQVAGTYEQYF. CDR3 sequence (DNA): TGCGCCGGCAGCCAAGTAGCAGGGACCTACGAGCAGTACTTC.

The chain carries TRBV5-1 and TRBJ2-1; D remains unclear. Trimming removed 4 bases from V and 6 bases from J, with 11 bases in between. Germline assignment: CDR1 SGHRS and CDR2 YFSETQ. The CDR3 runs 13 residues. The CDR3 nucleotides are TGCGCCAGCAGCCCGACGTGGAGCAATGAGCAGTTCTTC. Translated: CASSPTWSNEQFF.

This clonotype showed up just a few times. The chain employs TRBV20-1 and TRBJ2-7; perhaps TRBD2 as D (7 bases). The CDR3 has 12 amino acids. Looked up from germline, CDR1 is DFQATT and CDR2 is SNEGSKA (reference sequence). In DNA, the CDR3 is TGCTCGGCGGGGGCGAGAGCCTACGAGCAGTACTTC. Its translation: CSAGARAYEQYF.

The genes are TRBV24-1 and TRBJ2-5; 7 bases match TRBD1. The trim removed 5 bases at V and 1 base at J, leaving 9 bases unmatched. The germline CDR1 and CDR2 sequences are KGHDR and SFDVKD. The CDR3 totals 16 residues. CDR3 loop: CATSVGSGGPQETQYF. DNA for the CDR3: TGTGCCACCAGTGTGGGGTCAGGGGGTCCCCAAGAGACCCAGTACTTC.

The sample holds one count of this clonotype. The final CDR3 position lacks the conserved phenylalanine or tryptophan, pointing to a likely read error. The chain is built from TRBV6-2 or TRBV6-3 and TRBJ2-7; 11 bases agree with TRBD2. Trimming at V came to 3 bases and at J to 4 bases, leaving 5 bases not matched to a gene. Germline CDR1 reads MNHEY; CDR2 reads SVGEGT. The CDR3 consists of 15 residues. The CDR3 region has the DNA TGTGCCAGCAGTTATACTAGCGGGAGAACATACGAGCAGTACTCC. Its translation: CASSYTSGRTYEQYS.

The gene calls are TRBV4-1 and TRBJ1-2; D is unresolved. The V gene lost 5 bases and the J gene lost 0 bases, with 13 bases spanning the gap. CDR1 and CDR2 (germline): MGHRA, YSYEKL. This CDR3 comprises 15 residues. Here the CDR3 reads CASSDVRRTNYGYTF. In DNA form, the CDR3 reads TGCGCCAGCAGCGACGTTCGACGGACTAACTATGGCTACACCTTC.

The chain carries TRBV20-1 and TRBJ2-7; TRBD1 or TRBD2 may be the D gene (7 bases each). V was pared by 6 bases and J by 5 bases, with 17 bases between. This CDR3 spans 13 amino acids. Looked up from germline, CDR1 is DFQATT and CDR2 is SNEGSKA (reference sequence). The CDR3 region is CSAETGRGNEQYF. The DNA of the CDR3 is TGCAGTGCCGAGACAGGGAGGGGGAACGAGCAGTACTTC.

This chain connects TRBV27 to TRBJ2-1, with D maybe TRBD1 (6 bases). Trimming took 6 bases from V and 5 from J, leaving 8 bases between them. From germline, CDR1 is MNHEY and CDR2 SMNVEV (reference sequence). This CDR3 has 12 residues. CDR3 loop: CASRQGDNEQFF. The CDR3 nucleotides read TGTGCCAGCAGACAGGGAGACAATGAGCAGTTCTTC.

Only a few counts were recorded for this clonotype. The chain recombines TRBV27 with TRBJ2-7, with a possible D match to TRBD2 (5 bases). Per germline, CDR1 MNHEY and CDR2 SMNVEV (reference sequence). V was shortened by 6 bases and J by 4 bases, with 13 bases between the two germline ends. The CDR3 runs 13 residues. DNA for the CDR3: TGTGCCAGCAGCTCCAGGACTGTGTACGAGCAGTACTTC. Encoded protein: CASSSRTVYEQYF.

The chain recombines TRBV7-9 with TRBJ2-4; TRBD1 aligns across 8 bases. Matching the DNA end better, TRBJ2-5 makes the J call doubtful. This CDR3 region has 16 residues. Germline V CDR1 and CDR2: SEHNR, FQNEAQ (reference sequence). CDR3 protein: CASSPSAWTGPETQYF. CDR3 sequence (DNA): TGTGCCAGCAGCCCTTCGGCTTGGACAGGGCCGGAGACCCAGTACTTC.

CDR3 amino acids: CASSLGGPGGYEQYF. Here the CDR3 DNA reads TGTGCCAGCAGCTTAGGAGGTCCAGGGGGCTACGAGCAGTACTTC. The gene calls are TRBV7-2 and TRBJ2-7, with 7 bases aligning to TRBD1. The V gene's germline CDR1 is SGHTA and CDR2 FQGNSA. CDR3 size: 15 residues. V lost 1 base and J lost 3; bases outside the gene matches: 6.

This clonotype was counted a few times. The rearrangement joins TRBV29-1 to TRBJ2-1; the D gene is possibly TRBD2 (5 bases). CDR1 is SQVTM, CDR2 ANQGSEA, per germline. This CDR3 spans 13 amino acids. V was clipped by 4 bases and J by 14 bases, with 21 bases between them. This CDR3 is CSVAPLVSGIKFF. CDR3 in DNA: TGCAGCGTTGCCCCACTAGTTTCGGGTATTAAGTTCTTC.

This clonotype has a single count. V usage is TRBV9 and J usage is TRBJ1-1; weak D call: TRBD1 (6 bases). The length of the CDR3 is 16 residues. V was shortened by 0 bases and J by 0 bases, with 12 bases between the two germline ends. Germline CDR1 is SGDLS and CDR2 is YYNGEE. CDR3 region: CASSVDGTPMNTEAFF. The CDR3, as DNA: TGTGCCAGCAGCGTAGATGGGACACCCATGAACACTGAAGCTTTCTTT.

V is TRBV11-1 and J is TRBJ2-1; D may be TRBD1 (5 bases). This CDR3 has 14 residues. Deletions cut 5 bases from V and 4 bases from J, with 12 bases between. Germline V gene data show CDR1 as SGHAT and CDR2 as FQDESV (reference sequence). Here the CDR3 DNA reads TGTGCCAGCAGCCAGGGATCTCCATACAATGAGCAGTTCTTC. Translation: CASSQGSPYNEQFF.

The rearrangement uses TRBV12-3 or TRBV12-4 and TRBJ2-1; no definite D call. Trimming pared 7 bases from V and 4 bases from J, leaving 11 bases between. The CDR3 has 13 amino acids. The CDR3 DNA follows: TGTGCCAGCAAGGTGGCAGAGTACAATGAGCAGTTCTTC. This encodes CASKVAEYNEQFF.

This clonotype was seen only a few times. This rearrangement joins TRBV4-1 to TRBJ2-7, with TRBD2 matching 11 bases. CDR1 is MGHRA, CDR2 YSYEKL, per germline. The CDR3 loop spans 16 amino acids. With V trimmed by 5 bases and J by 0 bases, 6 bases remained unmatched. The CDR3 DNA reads TGCGCCAGCAGCGGTTCTAGCGGGGGGCCCTCCTACGAGCAGTACTTC. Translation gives CASSGSSGGPSYEQYF.

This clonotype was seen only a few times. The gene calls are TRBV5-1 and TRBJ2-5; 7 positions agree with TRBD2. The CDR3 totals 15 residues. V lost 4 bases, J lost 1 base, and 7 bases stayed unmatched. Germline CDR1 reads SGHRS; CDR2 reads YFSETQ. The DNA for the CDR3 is TGCGCCAGCAGCCAAGGGGAGGGTTCCCAAGAGACCCAGTACTTC. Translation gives CASSQGEGSQETQYF.

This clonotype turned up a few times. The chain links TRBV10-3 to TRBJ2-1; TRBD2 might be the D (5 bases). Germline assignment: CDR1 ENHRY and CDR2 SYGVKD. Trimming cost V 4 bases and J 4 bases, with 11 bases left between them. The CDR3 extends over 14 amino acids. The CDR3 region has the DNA TGTGCCATCAGTGTCGGGGTAGGGTACAATGAGCAGTTCTTC. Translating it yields CAISVGVGYNEQFF.

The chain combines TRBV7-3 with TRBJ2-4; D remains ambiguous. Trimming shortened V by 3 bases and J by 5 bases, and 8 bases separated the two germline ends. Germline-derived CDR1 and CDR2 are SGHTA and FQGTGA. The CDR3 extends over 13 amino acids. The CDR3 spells CASSFRGENIQYF. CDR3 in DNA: TGTGCCAGCAGCTTCCGAGGAGAAAACATTCAGTACTTC.

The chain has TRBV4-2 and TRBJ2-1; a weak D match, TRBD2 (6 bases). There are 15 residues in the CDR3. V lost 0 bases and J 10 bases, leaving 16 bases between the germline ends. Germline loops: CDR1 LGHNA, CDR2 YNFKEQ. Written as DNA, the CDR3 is TGTGCCAGCAGCCAAGATTTCCTAGGAGGGCGGGAGCAGTTCTTC. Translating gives CASSQDFLGGREQFF.

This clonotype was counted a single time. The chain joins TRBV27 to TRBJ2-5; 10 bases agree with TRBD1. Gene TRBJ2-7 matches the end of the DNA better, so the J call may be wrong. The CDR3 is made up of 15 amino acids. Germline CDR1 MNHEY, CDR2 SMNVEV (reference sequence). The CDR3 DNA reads TGTGCCAGCAGTCGCCCGGGACAGGGGAGGAACGAGCAGTACTTC. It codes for CASSRPGQGRNEQYF.

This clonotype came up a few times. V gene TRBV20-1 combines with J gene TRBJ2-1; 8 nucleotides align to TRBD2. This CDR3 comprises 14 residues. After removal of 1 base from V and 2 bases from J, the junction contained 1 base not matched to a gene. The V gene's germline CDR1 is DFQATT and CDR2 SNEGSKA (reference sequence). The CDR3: CSARAGRAYNEQFF. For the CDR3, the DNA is TGCAGTGCTAGAGCCGGGAGGGCCTACAATGAGCAGTTCTTC.